A single sample is the source of the 14 T cell receptor beta chains below, sequenced in a study of blood T cell repertoires in COVID-19 (dated by TCRdb to 2018 to 2020). The library was prepared using the immunoSEQ multiplex PCR assay. TCRdb obtained this table from immuneACCESS and retained in-frame rearrangements with V and J assigned. These tables miss some clones; where compared with another copy, unresolved V genes account for less than half of the shortfall, and the remainder is unexplained. For this sample the table gives roughly 99,000 clones, of which around 88% were detected only once. Around 6.5% of the sample belongs to the ten largest clones. Sample: peripheral blood. Receptor source: a middle-aged man with active or convalescent COVID-19.

The rearrangement uses TRBV29-1 and TRBJ2-1; 8 nucleotides align to TRBD2. Germline V lookup: CDR1 SQVTM, CDR2 ANQGSEA. With 5 bases clipped from V and 9 bases from J, the junction kept 21 bases outside the gene matches. This CDR3 has 17 residues. CDR3: CSVKGLDGGRRRGEQFF. The CDR3, as DNA: TGCAGCGTTAAGGGGCTGGATGGCGGGAGGAGGAGAGGTGAGCAGTTCTTC.

V usage is TRBV5-6 and J usage is TRBJ1-4; D unclear. Per germline, CDR1 SGHDT and CDR2 YYEEEE. Trimming removed 2 bases at V and 2 bases at J, with 4 bases between. CDR3 length equals 13 residues. For the CDR3, the DNA is TGTGCCAGCAGCTTCAGTACTAATGAAAAACTGTTTTTT. Translation gives CASSFSTNEKLFF.

The gene calls are TRBV3-1 (or the pseudogene TRBV3-2) and TRBJ1-3; 10 bases agree with TRBD1. Germline V CDR1 and CDR2: LGHDT, YNNKEL (reference sequence). The CDR3 spans 16 residues. V was pared by 0 bases and J by 6 bases, with 5 bases of the junction left unmatched. CDR3 residues: CASSQERRQGANTIYF. CDR3 DNA sequence: TGTGCCAGCAGCCAAGAGAGGCGACAGGGGGCAAACACCATATATTTT.

V usage is TRBV7-2 and J usage is TRBJ2-1, with 8 bases lining up with TRBD2. V was clipped by 5 bases and J by 3 bases; unmatched bases: 12. Germline CDR1 is SGHTA and CDR2 is FQGNSA. The CDR3 is 17 residues long. The CDR3 DNA reads as TGTGCCAGCAGCGCGTATGCCCTAGCGGGCGTCTACAATGAGCAGTTCTTC. Protein product: CASSAYALAGVYNEQFF.

The V gene is TRBV28, the J gene TRBJ1-3, with D possibly matching TRBD1 (6 bases). Per germline, CDR1 MDHEN and CDR2 SYDVKM. The length of the CDR3 is 15 residues. V gave up 6 bases and J gave up 4 bases, with 16 bases separating them. The CDR3 protein is CASSLGTLGGNTIYF. The CDR3 nucleotides read TGTGCCAGCAGCCTAGGGACATTGGGGGGAAACACCATATATTTT.

The chain has TRBV6-2 or TRBV6-3 and TRBJ1-1; possibly TRBD1 for D (6 bases). The germline V gene has CDR1 MNHEY and CDR2 SVGEGT. The CDR3 covers 15 residues. Trimming removed 4 bases from V and 1 base from J, with 13 bases in between. Here the CDR3 DNA reads TGTGCCAGCAGTTCCTCCGGGACACCGAACACTGAAGCTTTCTTT. Translated, it gives CASSSSGTPNTEAFF.

A few counts support this clone. Here the CDR3 DNA reads TGTGCCAGCAGTTGGACAGGCTCCCACAATGAAAAACTGTTTTTT. Its protein product is CASSWTGSHNEKLFF. The chain couples TRBV28 to TRBJ1-4, with 7 bases fitting TRBD1. The V and J ends lost 4 bases and 5 bases, in that order; junction bases with no gene match: 7. CDR3 length equals 15 residues. CDR1 and CDR2 from the germline V gene are MDHEN and SYDVKM. The entire variable domain, with the rest obtained from reference TRBV28 and TRBJ1-4, is as follows: DVKVTQSSRYLVKRTGEKVFLECVQDMDHENMFWYRQDPGLGLRLIYFSYDVKMKEKGDIPEGYSVSREKKERFSLILESASTNQTSMYLCASSWTGSHNEKLFFGSGTQLSVL.

The chain uses TRBV4-2 and TRBJ2-5; 7 nucleotides align to TRBD1. The CDR3 spans 16 residues. V lost 1 base to trimming and J lost 1 base; unmatched junction nucleotides: 6. Germline V lookup: CDR1 LGHNA, CDR2 YNFKEQ. This CDR3 reads CASSQGGRDSQETQYF. CDR3 nucleotides: TGTGCCAGCAGCCAAGGGGGTCGGGACAGCCAAGAGACCCAGTACTTC.

The CDR3 DNA reads as TGTGCCAGCAGCTTCTTGCGGGGGGGTCAGCTCACAGATACGCAGTATTTT. It translates to CASSFLRGGQLTDTQYF. The chain has TRBV5-5 and TRBJ2-3; 9 bases map to TRBD2. Germline values: CDR1 SGHKS, CDR2 YYEKEE (reference sequence). J was trimmed by 2 bases and V by 2 bases; bases with no gene match: 9. The CDR3 contains 17 residues.

J is TRBJ2-7 and V is TRBV6-5; 13 bases align to TRBD2. Germline trimming cut 6 bases from V and 4 bases from J; bases unmatched to any gene: 6. This CDR3 region has 15 residues. CDR1 is MNHEY and CDR2 is SVGAGI in the germline V gene. CDR3 DNA sequence: TGTGCCAGCAGGAGACTAGCGGGAGGTATGTACGAGCAGTACTTC. Amino acid sequence: CASRRLAGGMYEQYF.

This rearrangement joins TRBV3-1 (or the pseudogene TRBV3-2) to TRBJ1-2; D remains ambiguous. The CDR3 has 13 amino acids. Germline V gives CDR1 LGHDT, CDR2 YNNKEL (reference sequence). The ends were cut back, 0 bases at V and 7 bases at J, with 9 bases in the middle. The CDR3 loop is CASSQDRGFGYTF. The DNA for the CDR3 is TGTGCCAGCAGCCAAGATCGAGGTTTTGGCTACACCTTC.

A remark on this clone: Relative to the germline gene, one junction end is altered; a read error may explain this. Other nucleotide sequences from this sample produce the same CDR3. V is TRBV18 and J is TRBJ1-1, with D possibly TRBD1 on 5 matching bases. Germline CDR1 and CDR2: KGHSH and LQKENI. There are 16 residues in the CDR3. The CDR3 DNA follows: TGTGCCAGCTCACCTCGGTCCACAGGCGCGAACACTGAGGCTTTCTTT. This gives the protein CASSPRSTGANTEAFF.

This clone was counted a single time. The chain couples TRBV6-2 or TRBV6-3 to TRBJ2-7, with TRBD2 matching 14 bases. There are 16 residues in the CDR3. CDR1 is MNHEY, CDR2 SVGEGT, per germline. With V trimmed by 5 bases and J by 6 bases, 9 bases remained unmatched. The CDR3 nucleotides are TGTGCCAGCAGTCGACCCCCGGGACTAGCGGGAGTCGAGCAGTACTTC. This encodes CASSRPPGLAGVEQYF.

This chain uses TRBV5-8 with TRBJ2-7; 16 nucleotides match TRBD2. The length of the CDR3 is 16 residues. CDR1 SGHTS and CDR2 YDEGEE come from the germline V gene. V lost 4 bases to trimming and J lost 2 bases; unmatched junction nucleotides: 3. The CDR3 DNA reads TGTGCCAGCAGCCCAGGGACTAGCGGGAGGGCCTACGAGCAGTACTTC. Its translation is CASSPGTSGRAYEQYF.